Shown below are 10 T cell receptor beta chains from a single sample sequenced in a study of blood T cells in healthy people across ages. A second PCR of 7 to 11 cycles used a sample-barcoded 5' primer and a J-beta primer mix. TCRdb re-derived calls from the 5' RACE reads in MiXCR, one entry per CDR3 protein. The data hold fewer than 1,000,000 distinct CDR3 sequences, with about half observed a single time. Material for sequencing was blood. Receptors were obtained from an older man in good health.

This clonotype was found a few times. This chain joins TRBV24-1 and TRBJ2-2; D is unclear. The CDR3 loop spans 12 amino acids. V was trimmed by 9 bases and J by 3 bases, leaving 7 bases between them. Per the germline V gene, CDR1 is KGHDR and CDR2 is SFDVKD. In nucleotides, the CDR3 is TGTGCCACCGAAATGGACACCGGGGAGCTGTTTTTT. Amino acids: CATEMDTGELFF.

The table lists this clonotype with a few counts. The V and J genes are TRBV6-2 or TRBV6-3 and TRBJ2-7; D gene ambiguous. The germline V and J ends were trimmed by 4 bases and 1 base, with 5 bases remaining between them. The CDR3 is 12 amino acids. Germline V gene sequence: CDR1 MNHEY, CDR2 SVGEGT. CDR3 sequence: CASSSVSYEQYF. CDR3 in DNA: TGTGCCAGCAGTTCAGTATCCTACGAGCAGTACTTC.

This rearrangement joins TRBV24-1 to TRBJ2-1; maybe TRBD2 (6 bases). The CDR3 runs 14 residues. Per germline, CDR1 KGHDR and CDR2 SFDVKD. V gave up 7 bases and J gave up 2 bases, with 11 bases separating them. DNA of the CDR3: TGTGCCACCAGCCGGGACTTCCCCTACAATGAGCAGTTCTTC. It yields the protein CATSRDFPYNEQFF.

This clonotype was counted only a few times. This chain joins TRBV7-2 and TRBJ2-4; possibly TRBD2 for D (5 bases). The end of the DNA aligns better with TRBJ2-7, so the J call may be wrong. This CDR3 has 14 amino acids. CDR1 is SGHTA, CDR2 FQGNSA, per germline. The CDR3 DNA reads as TGTGCCAGCAGCTTAACGGGGAGTATGGACGAGCAGTACTTC. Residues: CASSLTGSMDEQYF.

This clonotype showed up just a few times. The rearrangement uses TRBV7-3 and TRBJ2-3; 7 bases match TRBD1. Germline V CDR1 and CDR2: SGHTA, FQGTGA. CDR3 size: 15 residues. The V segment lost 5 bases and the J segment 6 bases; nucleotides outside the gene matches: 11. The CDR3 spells CASSRRGGHTDTQYF. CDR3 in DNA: TGTGCCAGCAGCCGACGAGGGGGCCACACCGATACGCAGTATTTT.

The CDR3 nucleotides are TGCAGTGCCTCCCCAGGGTTTATCCAAGAGACCCAGTACTTC. Its translation is CSASPGFIQETQYF. The V gene is TRBV20-1, the J gene TRBJ2-5; a weak D match, TRBD1 (5 bases). CDR1 is DFQATT and CDR2 is SNEGSKA in the germline V gene (reference sequence). The CDR3 covers 14 residues. Between the trimmed V and J ends, which lost 6 bases and 1 base, there was a span of 15 bases.

The CDR3 DNA reads TGTGCCAGCAGCTCCCGGACCCTAGCGGGAGGGAGTCCCCAGTACTTC. Its translation is CASSSRTLAGGSPQYF. V is TRBV7-9 and J is TRBJ2-5; TRBD2 matches 12 bases. V gave up 4 bases and J gave up 9 bases; unmatched junction bases: 12. This CDR3 contains 16 residues. Germline lookup yields CDR1 SEHNR and CDR2 FQNEAQ (reference sequence).

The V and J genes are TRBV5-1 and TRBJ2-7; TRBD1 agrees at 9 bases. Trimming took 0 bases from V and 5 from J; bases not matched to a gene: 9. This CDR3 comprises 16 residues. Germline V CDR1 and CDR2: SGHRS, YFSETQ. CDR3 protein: CASSLASGQGVNEQYF. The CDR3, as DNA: TGCGCCAGCAGCTTGGCGTCGGGACAGGGTGTCAACGAGCAGTACTTC.

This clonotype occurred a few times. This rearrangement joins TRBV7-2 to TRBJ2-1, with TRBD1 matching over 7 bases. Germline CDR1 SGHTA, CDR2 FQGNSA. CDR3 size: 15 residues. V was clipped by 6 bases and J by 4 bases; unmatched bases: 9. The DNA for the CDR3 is TGTGCCAGCAGTTCCGACAGGGTGACGTACAATGAGCAGTTCTTC. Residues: CASSSDRVTYNEQFF.

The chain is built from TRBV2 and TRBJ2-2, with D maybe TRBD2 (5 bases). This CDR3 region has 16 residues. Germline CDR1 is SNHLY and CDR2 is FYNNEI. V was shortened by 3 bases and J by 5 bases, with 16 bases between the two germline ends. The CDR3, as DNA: TGTGCCAGCAGTGATGGAGGCGGTGATACTACCGGGGAGCTGTTTTTT. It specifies CASSDGGGDTTGELFF.